This TCR beta chain was found in a study of T cells expressing NK-cell markers. Study results and limitations: Several donors' CD3+CD56-NKG2C+ cells were dominated by the same clonotypes. Whether the expanded NKG2C+ T cell clones recognized HCMV remained unclear. Dominant NKG2C+ clonotypes in roughly 6 donors made up about 1.0-7.5% of CD8+ T cells.

Points on this clonotype: What it binds is unknown.

Making the TCR beta cDNA relied on 5'RACE template switching with UMIs. No DNA is given; TCRdb re-called the 5' RACE reads and lists each CDR3 protein once. The sample table includes about 460,000 distinct CDR3 sequences. The CDR3 sequence is 15 residues long. Germline assignment: CDR1 DFQATT and CDR2 SNEGSKA (reference sequence). This chain connects TRBV20-1 to TRBJ2-1; TCRdb's D call of TRBD1 is untestable without DNA. This receptor was taken from a woman between 45 and 60 years old in good health. The sample taken for sequencing was blood T cells: a sorted CD56 or NKG2C T cell subset, CD4+ or CD8+ T cells, or bulk PBMC T cells (not recorded which). The CDR3 loop is CSARNSGTGDNEQFF.